These 16 T cell receptor beta chains were sequenced from one sample in a study of blood T cells in healthy people across ages. Sample-barcoded 5' priming and a J-beta primer mix drove a second PCR of about 6 to 12 cycles. MiXCR, run by TCRdb on the 5' RACE reads, gives a single entry per CDR3 protein. Here the sample spans about 640,000 distinct CDR3 sequences, roughly 58% being singletons. The sample comprised blood. The receptors were gathered from a man in his sixties in good health.

V usage is TRBV6-2 or TRBV6-3 and J usage is TRBJ2-7; D may be TRBD1 (5 bases). V was cut by 7 bases and J by 3 bases, with 16 bases left in between. The germline CDR1 and CDR2 sequences are MNHEY and SVGEGT. This CDR3 spans 14 amino acids. DNA of the CDR3: TGTGCCAGCATTAAGGACACAGCCAGCTACGAGCAGTACTTC. This encodes CASIKDTASYEQYF.

This clonotype was counted a single time. The V and J genes are TRBV18 and TRBJ2-1, with 7 bases fitting TRBD1. TRBJ2-7 explains the end of the DNA better; the J call may be wrong. Germline assignment: CDR1 KGHSH and CDR2 LQKENI. This CDR3 spans 15 amino acids. The CDR3 DNA is TGTGCCAGCTCACCACCAGGACAGGCCTACAATGAGCAGTACTTC. Translation: CASSPPGQAYNEQYF.

The rearrangement links TRBV27 to TRBJ1-3, with TRBD1 as a possible D gene (5 bases). This CDR3 spans 15 amino acids. Germline V gene sequence: CDR1 MNHEY, CDR2 SMNVEV (reference sequence). Trimming removed 5 bases from V and 1 base from J, with 12 bases in between. CDR3: CASSARQISGNTIYF. The DNA of the CDR3 is TGTGCCAGCAGTGCGCGACAGATATCTGGAAACACCATATATTTT.

The chain couples TRBV10-3 to TRBJ2-1; D is unresolved. The germline V and J ends were trimmed by 4 bases and 7 bases, with 11 bases remaining between them. This CDR3 is built from 13 residues. Per the germline V gene, CDR1 is ENHRY and CDR2 is SYGVKD. CDR3: CAISGPESNEQFF. The CDR3 bases are TGTGCCATCAGTGGACCAGAAAGTAATGAGCAGTTCTTC.

This clonotype was counted between two and nine times. This chain connects TRBV29-1 to TRBJ1-5; 9 bases line up with TRBD1. Germline-derived CDR1 and CDR2 are SQVTM and ANQGSEA. The CDR3 spans 15 residues. The ends lost 5 bases at V and 7 bases at J; junction bases unmatched: 12. The CDR3 DNA reads TGCAGCGTTATCGAATCCGGGACAGGGAACCAGCCCCAGCATTTT. Its translation: CSVIESGTGNQPQHF.

V usage is TRBV6-6 and J usage is TRBJ2-5, with D perhaps assigned TRBD1 or TRBD2 (6 bases each). Between the trimmed V and J ends, which lost 0 bases and 5 bases, there was a span of 10 bases. CDR1 and CDR2 from the germline V gene are MNHNY and SVGAGI (reference sequence). The CDR3 runs to 14 residues. CDR3 region: CASSYSGGEETQYF. CDR3 nucleotides: TGTGCCAGCAGTTACTCGGGGGGCGAGGAGACCCAGTACTTC.

V is TRBV10-3 and J is TRBJ1-2; perhaps TRBD1 as D (6 bases). V lost 7 bases and J 6 bases, leaving 9 bases between the germline ends. CDR3 length: 11 residues. Germline CDR1 reads ENHRY; CDR2 reads SYGVKD. The CDR3 loop is CAIKRGDGYTF. DNA for the CDR3: TGTGCCATCAAGAGGGGGGATGGCTACACCTTC.

The chain links TRBV24-1 to TRBJ2-1; 8 bases are shared with TRBD2. Germline values: CDR1 KGHDR, CDR2 SFDVKD. V was clipped by 4 bases and J by 9 bases; unmatched bases: 4. The CDR3 runs to 13 residues. CDR3 DNA: TGTGCCACCAGTGAAGGGACTAGACTTGAGCAGTTCTTC. This codes for CATSEGTRLEQFF.

The V and J genes are TRBV29-1 and TRBJ2-1; D remains ambiguous. The germline V gene encodes CDR1 SQVTM and CDR2 ANQGSEA. The CDR3 spans 14 residues. V was pared by 6 bases and J by 2 bases, with 14 bases between. The CDR3 DNA reads as TGCAGCGTGCTTTGGGCGCTACCCTACAATGAGCAGTTCTTC. The encoded protein is CSVLWALPYNEQFF.

The rearrangement links TRBV20-1 to TRBJ1-1; 8 nucleotides match TRBD1. Germline V gene lookup returns CDR1 DFQATT and CDR2 SNEGSKA (reference sequence). The V gene end was trimmed by 1 base and the J gene end by 1 base; junction bases not matched to a gene: 2. This CDR3 comprises 14 residues. Here the CDR3 reads CSARGGTGNTEAFF. CDR3 coding DNA: TGCAGTGCTAGAGGCGGGACAGGGAACACTGAAGCTTTCTTT.

J is TRBJ2-5 and V is TRBV5-4, with 8 bases aligning to TRBD2. Germline-derived CDR1 and CDR2 are SGHNT and YYREEE (reference sequence). The CDR3 loop spans 17 amino acids. J was trimmed by 7 bases and V by 4 bases; bases with no gene match: 18. Written as DNA, the CDR3 is TGTGCCAGCAGCCCGGCCAAGACTAGCGCGTCTTCCGCGACCCAGTACTTC. It specifies CASSPAKTSASSATQYF.

The chain links TRBV5-1 to TRBJ1-5, with D possibly matching TRBD1 (5 bases). There are 12 residues in the CDR3. Germline V CDR1 and CDR2: SGHRS, YFSETQ. V was clipped by 6 bases and J by 3 bases, with 7 bases between them. The CDR3: CASTGFNQPQHF. Here the CDR3 DNA reads TGCGCCAGCACAGGGTTCAATCAGCCCCAGCATTTT.

This chain joins TRBV28 and TRBJ2-7; 8 bases fit TRBD1. Germline lookup yields CDR1 MDHEN and CDR2 SYDVKM. Trimming took 6 bases from V and 4 from J; bases not matched to a gene: 8. This CDR3 region has 14 residues. CDR3 sequence: CASRVTGELYEQYF. CDR3 bases: TGTGCCAGCAGGGTGACAGGGGAATTATACGAGCAGTACTTC.

The rearrangement joins TRBV25-1 to TRBJ2-5, with a possible D match to TRBD1 (5 bases). The CDR3 runs to 13 residues. In germline, CDR1 is MGHDK, CDR2 SYGVNS. Trimming removed 4 bases at V and 3 bases at J, with 9 bases between. The CDR3 nucleotides are TGTGCCAGCAGTGCCTCAGGGAAAGAGACCCAGTACTTC. Translating gives CASSASGKETQYF.

The CDR3 DNA is TGCAGTGCTAGAACAGGGGATAGGTATGGCTACACCTTC. Amino acids: CSARTGDRYGYTF. This rearrangement joins TRBV20-1 to TRBJ1-2; 7 bases are shared with TRBD1. Germline V gene sequence: CDR1 DFQATT, CDR2 SNEGSKA (reference sequence). V lost 2 bases to trimming and J lost 5 bases; unmatched junction nucleotides: 5. This CDR3 region has 13 residues.

The V call is TRBV20-1, the J call TRBJ1-2, with unresolved D. Germline CDR1 is DFQATT and CDR2 is SNEGSKA (reference sequence). This CDR3 contains 14 residues. The ends were cut back, 0 bases at V and 0 bases at J, with 8 bases in the middle. The CDR3 sequence: CSARDQVANYGYTF. Here the CDR3 DNA reads TGCAGTGCTAGAGATCAAGTAGCTAACTATGGCTACACCTTC.